A single TCR beta chain is shown here with its context. The sample belongs to a study of control samples from healthy donors and cancer patients. The data were produced by immunoSEQ multiplex PCR, yet TCRdb's version contains in-frame clones alone and is incomplete. The top ten clones hold roughly 10% of a sample with about 140,000 clones, over 85% of them seen once. Sequences were obtained from blood. The receptor was derived from a man in his thirties or forties in good health.

CDR3 sequence: CASSKDSSNQPQHF. DNA for the CDR3: TGTGCCAGCAGCAAAGACAGTAGCAATCAGCCCCAGCATTTT. This chain uses TRBV6-2 or TRBV6-3 with TRBJ1-5, with D possibly TRBD1 on 5 matching bases. Trimming took off 6 bases at V and 0 bases at J, with 9 bases between the two ends. Per the germline V gene, CDR1 is MNHEY and CDR2 is SVGEGT. The CDR3 spans 14 residues.